This T cell receptor (beta chain) was observed in a study of graft-versus-host responses after intestinal transplantation. Looking at the study overall: Multivisceral, liver-intestinal, or isolated intestinal grafts were transplanted into recipients. Anti-thymocyte globulin induction, then tacrolimus and steroids for two to four years, went to all recipients. Notes on the study in general: GvH clones were identified in recipient marrow, with some first appearing in ileum or blood. HvG clone declines early post-transplant were associated with peak circulating GvH levels.

CDR3 length equals 16 residues. V was pared by 4 bases and J by 3 bases, with 5 bases of the junction left unmatched. The germline gives CDR1 MNHEY, CDR2 SVGAGI. Assay: immunoSEQ multiplex PCR; the TCRdb copy retains only in-frame clones and omits some. The sample lists approximately 97,000 clones, 91% seen once, with 0.15% to 0.2% in the top ten. Comment on this clone: Its target is not known.

This receptor was identified in a human donor who was the organ donor for an intestinal transplant. The sequencing here drew on unstimulated CD4+ T cells sorted from spleen or lymph node cells, taken before transplant. The chain joins TRBV6-5 to TRBJ2-7; 14 bases agree with TRBD2. The CDR3 loop reads CASSLTSGGASYEQYF. The CDR3, as DNA: TGTGCCAGCAGTTTGACTAGCGGGGGGGCAAGCTACGAGCAGTACTTC.